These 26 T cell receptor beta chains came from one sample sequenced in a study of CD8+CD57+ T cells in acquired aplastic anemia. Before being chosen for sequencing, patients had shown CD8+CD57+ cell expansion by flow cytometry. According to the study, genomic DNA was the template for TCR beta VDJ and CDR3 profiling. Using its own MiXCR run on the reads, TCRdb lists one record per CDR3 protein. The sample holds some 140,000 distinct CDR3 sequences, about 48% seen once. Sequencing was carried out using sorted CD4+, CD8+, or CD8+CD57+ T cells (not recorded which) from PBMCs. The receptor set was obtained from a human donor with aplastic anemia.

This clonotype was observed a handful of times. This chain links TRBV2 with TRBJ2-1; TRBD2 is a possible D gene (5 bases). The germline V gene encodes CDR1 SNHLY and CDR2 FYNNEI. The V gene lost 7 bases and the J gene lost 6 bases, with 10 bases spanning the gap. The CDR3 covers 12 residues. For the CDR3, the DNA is TGTGCCAGCACCCCGGGATCCAATGAGCAGTTCTTC. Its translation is CASTPGSNEQFF. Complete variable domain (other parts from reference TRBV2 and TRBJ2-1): EPEVTQTPSHQVTQMGQEVILRCVPISNHLYFYWYRQILGQKVEFLVSFYNNEISEKSEIFDDQFSVERPDGSNFTLKIRSTKLEDSAMYFCASTPGSNEQFFGPGTRLTVL.

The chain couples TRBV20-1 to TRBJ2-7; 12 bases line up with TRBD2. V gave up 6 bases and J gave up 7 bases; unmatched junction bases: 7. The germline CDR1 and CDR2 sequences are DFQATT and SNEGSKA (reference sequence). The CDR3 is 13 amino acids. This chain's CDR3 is CSARGTSGFEQYF. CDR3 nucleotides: TGCAGTGCCCGGGGGACTAGCGGGTTTGAGCAGTACTTC.

The CDR3 region is CATSGDWSSYNEQFF. For the CDR3, the DNA is TGTGCCACCAGTGGGGACTGGAGCTCCTACAATGAGCAGTTCTTC. This sequence joins TRBV24-1 and TRBJ2-1; D perhaps matches TRBD2 (6 bases). This CDR3 has 15 amino acids. CDR1 KGHDR and CDR2 SFDVKD come from the germline V gene. Trimming shortened V by 5 bases and J by 0 bases, and 10 bases separated the two germline ends.

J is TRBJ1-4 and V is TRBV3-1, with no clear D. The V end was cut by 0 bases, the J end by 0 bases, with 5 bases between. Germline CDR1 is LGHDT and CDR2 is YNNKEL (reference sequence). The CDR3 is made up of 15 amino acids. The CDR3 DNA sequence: TGTGCCAGCAGCCAAGACCGATCAACTAATGAAAAACTGTTTTTT. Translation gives CASSQDRSTNEKLFF.

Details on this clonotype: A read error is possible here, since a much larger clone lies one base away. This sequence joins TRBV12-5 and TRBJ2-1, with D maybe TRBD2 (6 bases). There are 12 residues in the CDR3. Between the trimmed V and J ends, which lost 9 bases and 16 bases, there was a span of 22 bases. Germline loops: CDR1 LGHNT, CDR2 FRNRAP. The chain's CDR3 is CASSTGRDEPFF. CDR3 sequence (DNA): TGTGCTAGCAGTACCGGGCGGGATGAGCCCTTCTTC. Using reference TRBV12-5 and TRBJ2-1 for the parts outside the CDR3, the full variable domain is DARVTQTPRHKVTEMGQEVTMRCQPILGHNTVFWYRQTMMQGLELLAYFRNRAPLDDSGMPKDRFSAEMPDATLATLKIQPSEPRDSAVYFCASSTGRDEPFFGPGTRLTVL.

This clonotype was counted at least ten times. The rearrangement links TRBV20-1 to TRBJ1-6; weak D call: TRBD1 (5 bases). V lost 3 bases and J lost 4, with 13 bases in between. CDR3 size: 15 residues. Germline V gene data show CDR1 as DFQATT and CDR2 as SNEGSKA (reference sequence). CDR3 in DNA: TGCAGTGCTAGCAAGGGGTTCGGTTATAATTCACCCCTCCACTTT. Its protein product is CSASKGFGYNSPLHF.

CDR3: CSVVEGQGKSVYGYTF. In DNA form, the CDR3 reads TGCAGCGTTGTGGAGGGACAGGGCAAGTCGGTCTATGGCTACACCTTC. The gene calls are TRBV29-1 and TRBJ1-2; the match to TRBD1 covers 9 bases. CDR3 length: 16 amino acids. CDR1 and CDR2 from the germline V gene are SQVTM and ANQGSEA. The V and J ends lost 4 bases and 4 bases, in that order; junction bases with no gene match: 13.

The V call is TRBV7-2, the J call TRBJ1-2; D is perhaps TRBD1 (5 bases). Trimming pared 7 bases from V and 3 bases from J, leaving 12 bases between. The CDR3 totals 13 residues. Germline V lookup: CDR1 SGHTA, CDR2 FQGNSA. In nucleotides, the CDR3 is TGTGCCAGCACCAGGGAGACAGACTATGGCTACACCTTC. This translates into CASTRETDYGYTF. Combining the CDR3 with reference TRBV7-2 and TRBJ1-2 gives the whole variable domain GAGVSQSPSNKVTEKGKDVELRCDPISGHTALYWYRQSLGQGLEFLIYFQGNSAPDKSGLPSDRFSAERTGGSVSTLTIQRTQQEDSAVYLCASTRETDYGYTFGSGTRLTVV.

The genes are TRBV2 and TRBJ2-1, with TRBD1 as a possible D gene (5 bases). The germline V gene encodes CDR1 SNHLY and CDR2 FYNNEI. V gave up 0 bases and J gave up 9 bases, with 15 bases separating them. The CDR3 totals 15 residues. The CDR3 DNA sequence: TGTGCCAGCAGTGAAGCTATCCAGCAAGGGGTTGAGCAGTTCTTC. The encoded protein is CASSEAIQQGVEQFF.

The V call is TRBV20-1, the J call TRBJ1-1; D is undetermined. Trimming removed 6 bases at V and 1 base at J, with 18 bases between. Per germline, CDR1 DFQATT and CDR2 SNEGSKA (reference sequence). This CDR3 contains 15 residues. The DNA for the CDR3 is TGCAGTGCGAGAAACAGCGGAAGACCGAACACTGAAGCTTTCTTT. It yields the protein CSARNSGRPNTEAFF.

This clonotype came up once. CDR3: CASSQWDVEQFF. The CDR3 nucleotides are TGCGCCAGCAGCCAATGGGACGTTGAGCAGTTCTTC. The chain combines TRBV4-1 with TRBJ2-1; either TRBD1 or TRBD2 may supply D (5 bases each). CDR1 MGHRA and CDR2 YSYEKL come from the germline V gene. V was shortened by 2 bases and J by 9 bases, with 8 bases between the two germline ends. CDR3 length equals 12 residues.

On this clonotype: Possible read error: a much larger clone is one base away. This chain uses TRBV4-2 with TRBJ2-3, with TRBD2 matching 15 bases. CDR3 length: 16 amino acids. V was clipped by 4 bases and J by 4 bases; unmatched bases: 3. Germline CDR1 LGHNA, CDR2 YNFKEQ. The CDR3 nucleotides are TGTGCCAGCAGCCCTGGGACTAGCGGGGGGTCAGATACGCAGTATTTT. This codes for CASSPGTSGGSDTQYF.

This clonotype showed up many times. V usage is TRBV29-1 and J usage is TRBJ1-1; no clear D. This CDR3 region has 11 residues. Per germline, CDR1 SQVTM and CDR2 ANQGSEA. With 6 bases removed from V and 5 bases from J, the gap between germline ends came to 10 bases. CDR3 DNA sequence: TGCAGCGTCGCCCGCAGAACTGAAGCTTTCTTT. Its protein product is CSVARRTEAFF.

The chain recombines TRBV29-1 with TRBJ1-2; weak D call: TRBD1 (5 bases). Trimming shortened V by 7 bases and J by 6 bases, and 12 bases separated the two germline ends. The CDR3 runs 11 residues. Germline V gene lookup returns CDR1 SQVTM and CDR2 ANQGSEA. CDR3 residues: CSAKQENGYTF. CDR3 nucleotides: TGCAGCGCAAAACAGGAAAATGGCTACACCTTC.

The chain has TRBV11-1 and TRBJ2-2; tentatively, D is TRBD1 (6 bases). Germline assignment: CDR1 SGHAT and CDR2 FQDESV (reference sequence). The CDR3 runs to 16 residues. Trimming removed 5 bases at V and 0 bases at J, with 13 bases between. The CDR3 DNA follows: TGTGCCAGCAGCCCCATCAGGGGAGCGAACACCGGGGAGCTGTTTTTT. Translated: CASSPIRGANTGELFF.

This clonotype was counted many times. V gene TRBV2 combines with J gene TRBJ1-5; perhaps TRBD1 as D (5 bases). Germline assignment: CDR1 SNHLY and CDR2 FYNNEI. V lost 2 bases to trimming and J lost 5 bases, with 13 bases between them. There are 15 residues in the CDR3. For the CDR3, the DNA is TGTGCCAGCAGTGAATTCGGCAGGGAAGATCAGCCCCAGCATTTT. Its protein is CASSEFGREDQPQHF.

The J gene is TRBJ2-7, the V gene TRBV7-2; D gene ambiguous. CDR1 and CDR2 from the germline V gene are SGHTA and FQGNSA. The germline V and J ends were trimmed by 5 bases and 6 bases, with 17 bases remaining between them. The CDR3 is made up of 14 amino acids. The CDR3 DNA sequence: TGTGCCAGCAGCCAGTGGGCCTCGGAGTCCGAGCAGTACTTC. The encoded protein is CASSQWASESEQYF.

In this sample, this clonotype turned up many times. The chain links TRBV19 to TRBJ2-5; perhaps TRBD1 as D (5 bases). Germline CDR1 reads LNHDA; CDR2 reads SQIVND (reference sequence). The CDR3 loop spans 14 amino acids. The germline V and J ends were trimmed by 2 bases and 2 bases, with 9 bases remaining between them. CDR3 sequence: CASSIQGRQETQYF. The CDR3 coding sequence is TGTGCCAGTAGTATACAGGGCCGACAAGAGACCCAGTACTTC.

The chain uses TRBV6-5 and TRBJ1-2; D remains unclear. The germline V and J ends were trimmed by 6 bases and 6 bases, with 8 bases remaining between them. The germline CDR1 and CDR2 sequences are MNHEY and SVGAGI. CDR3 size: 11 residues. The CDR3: CASSRFDGYTF. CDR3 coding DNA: TGTGCCAGCAGCCGATTTGATGGCTACACCTTC.

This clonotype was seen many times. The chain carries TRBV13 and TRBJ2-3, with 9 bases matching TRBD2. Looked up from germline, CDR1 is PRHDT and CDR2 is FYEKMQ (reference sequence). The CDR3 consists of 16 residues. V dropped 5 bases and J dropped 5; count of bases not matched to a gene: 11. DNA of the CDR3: TGTGCCAGCAGCCCGCCTGGCGGGGGGGCAGGAGATACGCAGTATTTT. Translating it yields CASSPPGGGAGDTQYF. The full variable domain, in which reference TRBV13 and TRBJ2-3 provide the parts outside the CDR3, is AAGVIQSPRHLIKEKRETATLKCYPIPRHDTVYWYQQGPGQDPQFLISFYEKMQSDKGSIPDRFSAQQFSDYHSELNMSSLELGDSALYFCASSPPGGGAGDTQYFGPGTRLTVL.

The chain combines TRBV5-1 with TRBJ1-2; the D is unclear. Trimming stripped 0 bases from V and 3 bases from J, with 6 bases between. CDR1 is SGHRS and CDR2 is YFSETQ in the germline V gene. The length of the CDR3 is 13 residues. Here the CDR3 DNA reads TGCGCCAGCAGCTTGGACGCGGACTATGGCTACACCTTC. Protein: CASSLDADYGYTF.

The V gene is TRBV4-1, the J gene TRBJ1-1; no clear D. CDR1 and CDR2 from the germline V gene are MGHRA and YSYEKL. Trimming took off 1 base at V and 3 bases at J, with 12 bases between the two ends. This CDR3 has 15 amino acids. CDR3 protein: CASSQVAGADTEAFF. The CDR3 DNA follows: TGCGCCAGCAGCCAAGTAGCGGGTGCGGACACTGAAGCTTTCTTT.

The CDR3 reads CAIARTSGDTGELFF. CDR3 nucleotide sequence: TGTGCCATCGCACGGACTAGCGGGGACACCGGGGAGCTGTTTTTT. The chain recombines TRBV19 with TRBJ2-2, with 12 bases aligning to TRBD2. CDR3 length: 15 residues. CDR1 and CDR2 (germline): LNHDA, SQIVND (reference sequence). V lost 10 bases to trimming and J lost 3 bases; unmatched junction nucleotides: 6. Full variable domain (outside the CDR3, taken from reference TRBV19 and TRBJ2-2): DGGITQSPKYLFRKEGQNVTLSCEQNLNHDAMYWYRQDPGQGLRLIYYSQIVNDFQKGDIAEGYSVSREKKESFPLTVTSAQKNPTAFYLCAIARTSGDTGELFFGEGSRLTVL.

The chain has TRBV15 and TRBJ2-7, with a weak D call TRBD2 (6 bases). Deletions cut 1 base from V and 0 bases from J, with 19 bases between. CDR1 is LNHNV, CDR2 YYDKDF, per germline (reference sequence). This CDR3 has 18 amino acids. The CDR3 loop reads CATSRVYPAGHHSYEQYF. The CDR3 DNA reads TGTGCCACCAGCAGAGTTTACCCCGCGGGGCATCACTCCTACGAGCAGTACTTC.

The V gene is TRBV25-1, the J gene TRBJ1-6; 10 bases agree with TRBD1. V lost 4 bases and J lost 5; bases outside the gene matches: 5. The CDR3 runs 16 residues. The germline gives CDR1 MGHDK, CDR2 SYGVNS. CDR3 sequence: CASSAWDRGHNSPLHF. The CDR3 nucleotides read TGTGCCAGCAGTGCTTGGGACAGGGGCCATAATTCACCCCTCCACTTT.

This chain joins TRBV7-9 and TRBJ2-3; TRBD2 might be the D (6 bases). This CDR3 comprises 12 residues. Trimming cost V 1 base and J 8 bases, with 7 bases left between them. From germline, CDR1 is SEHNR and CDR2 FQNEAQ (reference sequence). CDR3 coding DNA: TGTGCCAGCAGCTTAGGGGGGGTTACGCAGTATTTT. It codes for CASSLGGVTQYF.